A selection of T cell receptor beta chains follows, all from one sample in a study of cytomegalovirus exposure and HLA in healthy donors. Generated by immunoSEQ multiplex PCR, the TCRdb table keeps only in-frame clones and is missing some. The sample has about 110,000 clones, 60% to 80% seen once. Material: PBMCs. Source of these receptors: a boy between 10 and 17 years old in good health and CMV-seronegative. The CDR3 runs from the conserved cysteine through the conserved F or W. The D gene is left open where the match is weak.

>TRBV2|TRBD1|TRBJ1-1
CASRGDREDTEAFF
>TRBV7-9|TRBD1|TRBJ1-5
CASSKDRGDQPQHF
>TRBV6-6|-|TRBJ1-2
CASGAGANYGYTF
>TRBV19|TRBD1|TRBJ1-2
CASSKDRGRGYTF
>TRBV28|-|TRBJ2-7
CASSSVPYEQYF
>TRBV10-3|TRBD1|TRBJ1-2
CAISDKLGQGQVLYGYTF
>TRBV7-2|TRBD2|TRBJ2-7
CASTLRGTHYEQYF
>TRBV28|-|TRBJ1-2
CASSSPYGYTF
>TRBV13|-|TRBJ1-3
CASSLGQGGNTIYF
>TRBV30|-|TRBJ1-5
CAWALRDNQPQHF
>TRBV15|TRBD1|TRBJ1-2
CATSWDRGRDTF
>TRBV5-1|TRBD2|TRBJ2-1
CASSLNGREYNEQFF
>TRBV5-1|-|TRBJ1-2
CASSLSGVNYGYTF
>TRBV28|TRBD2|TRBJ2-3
CASSLLAGVSSTDTQYF
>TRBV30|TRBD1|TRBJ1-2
CAWTRLDRANGYTF
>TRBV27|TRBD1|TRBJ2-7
CASSRSDRGYEQYF
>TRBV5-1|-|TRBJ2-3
CASSLAEGVGDTQYF
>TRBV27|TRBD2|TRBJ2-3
CASSSRGGRPTSTDTQYF
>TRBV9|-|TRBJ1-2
CASSVESGGYGYTF
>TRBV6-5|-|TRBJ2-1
CASSYSGGEQFF
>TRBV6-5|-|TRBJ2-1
CASSRNNEQFF
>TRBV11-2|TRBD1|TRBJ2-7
CASSEDRDAYEQYF
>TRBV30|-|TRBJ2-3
CAWSRAGIGMSSTDTQYF
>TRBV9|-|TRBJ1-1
CASSVAPDRSGNTEAFF
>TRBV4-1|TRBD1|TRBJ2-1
CASSVRPGQGVNEQFF
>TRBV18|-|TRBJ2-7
CASSLSTGSHEQYF
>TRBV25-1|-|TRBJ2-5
CASGEGEAQETQYF
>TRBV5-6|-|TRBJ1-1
CASSLPPQGYHTEAFF
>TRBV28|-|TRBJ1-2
CASSAFSGYGYTF
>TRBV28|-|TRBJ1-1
CASLQETRLRAFF
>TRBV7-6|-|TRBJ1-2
CASSPGGASGWGYTF
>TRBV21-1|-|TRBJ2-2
CASSKDLGGCTGELFF
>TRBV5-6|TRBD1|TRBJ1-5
CASSLGLTGVGLQPQHF
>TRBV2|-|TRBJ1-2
CASSEFMGGGRSNYGYTF
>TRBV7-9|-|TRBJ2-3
CASSRQGWGLSTDTQYF
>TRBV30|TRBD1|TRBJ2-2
CAWGQGNTGELFF
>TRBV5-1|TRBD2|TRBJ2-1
CASSSLAGGQISRSYNEQFF
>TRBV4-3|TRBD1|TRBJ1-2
CASSQGTGGILRGYTF
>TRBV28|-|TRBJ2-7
CASSPTGRTYEQYF
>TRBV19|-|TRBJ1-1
CASREQMNTEAFF
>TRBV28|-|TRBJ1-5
CASSSEVQPQHF
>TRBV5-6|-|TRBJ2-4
CASSLVAGTKNIQYF
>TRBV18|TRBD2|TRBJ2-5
CASSPGLAEETQYF
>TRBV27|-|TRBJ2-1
CASRRYANNEQFF
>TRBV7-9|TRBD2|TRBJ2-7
CASSLQRLAGKEYEQYF
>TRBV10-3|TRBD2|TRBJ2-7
CAISRGGPWEQYF